The 27 T cell receptor beta chains below were found in one sample sequenced in a study of T cells in Graves' hyperthyroidism and ophthalmopathy. From RNA transcripts, TCR beta CDR3 regions were amplified. The HTBI primer set drove a first-round RT-PCR of the TCR CDR3. TCRdb used MiXCR to reprocess the multiplex PCR reads, holding one entry per CDR3 protein. The sample yields about 400,000 distinct CDR3 sequences, roughly 13% seen once. Sequenced: blood. The receptors were gathered from a man aged 45 to 65 with Graves' ophthalmopathy.

This clonotype has ten or more counts. The chain is built from TRBV2 and TRBJ2-2, with D possibly matching TRBD2 (7 bases). Trimming removed 6 bases at V and 2 bases at J, with 16 bases between. Germline CDR1 SNHLY, CDR2 FYNNEI. The CDR3 totals 16 residues. In DNA, the CDR3 is TGTGCCAGCAGCGGGGGGCAGGGTCCCAACACCGGGGAGCTGTTTTTT. Translation: CASSGGQGPNTGELFF.

This chain joins TRBV28 and TRBJ2-7; no reliable D call. Germline V CDR1 and CDR2: MDHEN, SYDVKM. The CDR3 loop spans 11 amino acids. Trimming took off 11 bases at V and 3 bases at J, with 11 bases between the two ends. CDR3 in amino acids: CAARGNYEQYF. The DNA for the CDR3 is TGTGCCGCCCGAGGCAACTACGAGCAGTACTTC. Together with reference TRBV28 and TRBJ2-7, the CDR3 gives the full variable domain: DVKVTQSSRYLVKRTGEKVFLECVQDMDHENMFWYRQDPGLGLRLIYFSYDVKMKEKGDIPEGYSVSREKKERFSLILESASTNQTSMYLCAARGNYEQYFGPGTRLTVT.

This clonotype was picked up many times. J is TRBJ2-1 and V is TRBV5-1; 8 nucleotides align to TRBD1. With 7 bases clipped from V and 8 bases from J, the junction kept 11 bases outside the gene matches. Germline V gene lookup returns CDR1 SGHRS and CDR2 YFSETQ. This CDR3 has 14 residues. CDR3 in DNA: TGCGCCAGCGACCCAACAGGGGGGAAGCATGAGCAGTTCTTC. Residues: CASDPTGGKHEQFF.

This clonotype was counted between two and nine times. The gene calls are TRBV6-1 and TRBJ2-6; D possibly matches TRBD1 or TRBD2 (5 bases each). Trimming pared 6 bases from V and 0 bases from J, leaving 9 bases between. Germline CDR1 and CDR2: MNHNS and SASEGT. This CDR3 comprises 15 residues. This CDR3 reads CASRVGDSGANVLTF. CDR3 DNA: TGTGCCAGCAGGGTGGGGGACTCTGGGGCCAACGTCCTGACTTTC.

This clonotype was counted at least ten times. The DNA for the CDR3 is TGTGCCAGCTGGGACGACGACTCAGGGGGAGGCTTTCAGTACTTC. Translated, it gives CASWDDDSGGGFQYF. V usage is TRBV6-1 and J usage is TRBJ2-4; a possible D gene is TRBD1 (7 bases). Trimming removed 8 bases at V and 11 bases at J, with 25 bases between. Germline V CDR1 and CDR2: MNHNS, SASEGT. The CDR3 runs to 15 residues.

The sample holds many counts of this clonotype. The rearrangement uses TRBV20-1 and TRBJ2-5, with D tentatively TRBD1 (6 bases). CDR3 length equals 12 residues. Germline CDR1 and CDR2: DFQATT and SNEGSKA (reference sequence). With 6 bases removed from V and 3 bases from J, the gap between germline ends came to 11 bases. CDR3 DNA: TGCAGTGCCGACGACAGGAAAGAGACCCAGTACTTC. Protein product: CSADDRKETQYF.

V is TRBV28 and J is TRBJ1-2, with D perhaps matching TRBD1 (5 bases). V shed 6 bases and J shed 0 bases, with 11 bases lying between them. The CDR3 loop spans 14 amino acids. Germline V CDR1 and CDR2: MDHEN, SYDVKM. The CDR3 is CASRPGATNYGYTF. The CDR3 nucleotides read TGTGCCAGCAGACCCGGGGCAACTAACTATGGCTACACCTTC.

At least ten counts were recorded for this clonotype. The rearrangement joins TRBV6-1 to TRBJ2-3; tentatively, D is TRBD1 (5 bases). V was pared by 5 bases and J by 1 base, with 13 bases between. The CDR3 loop spans 15 amino acids. Germline-derived CDR1 and CDR2 are MNHNS and SASEGT. The CDR3 here is CASSLLGAGTDTQYF. In nucleotides, the CDR3 is TGTGCCAGCAGTTTGCTAGGGGCGGGCACAGATACGCAGTATTTT.

Many counts were recorded for this clonotype. The rearrangement links TRBV3-1 to TRBJ2-1, with TRBD2 identical over 14 bases. The CDR3 consists of 17 residues. Per germline, CDR1 LGHDT and CDR2 YNNKEL (reference sequence). J gave up 9 bases and V 2 bases, and 9 bases lay outside the gene matches. This CDR3 reads CASSQTPGLAGVGEQFF. Here the CDR3 DNA reads TGTGCCAGCAGCCAAACCCCGGGACTAGCGGGAGTTGGTGAGCAGTTCTTC.

This clonotype was found many times. The chain employs TRBV28 and TRBJ2-7; D tentatively reads TRBD1 or TRBD2 (5 bases each). Germline CDR1 and CDR2: MDHEN and SYDVKM. Trimming shortened V by 7 bases and J by 6 bases, and 7 bases separated the two germline ends. The CDR3 covers 10 residues. Written as DNA, the CDR3 is TGTGCCAGCAAAGGGACCGAGCAGTACTTC. Protein product: CASKGTEQYF.

In regard to this clonotype: This could be a read error, since a much larger clone is one nucleotide away. The chain carries TRBV6-5 and TRBJ1-1; D remains unclear. The ends were cut back, 3 bases at V and 4 bases at J, with 9 bases in the middle. The CDR3 extends over 13 amino acids. In germline, CDR1 is MNHEY, CDR2 SVGAGI. The CDR3 region is CASSYEGSTEAFF. The CDR3 DNA reads TGTGCCAGCAGTTATGAGGGTAGCACTGAAGCTTTCTTT.

The rearrangement links TRBV7-9 to TRBJ2-1; perhaps TRBD2 as D (7 bases). V was trimmed by 4 bases and J by 10 bases, leaving 17 bases between them. The CDR3 has 14 amino acids. CDR1 and CDR2 from the germline V gene are SEHNR and FQNEAQ (reference sequence). CDR3 DNA: TGTGCCAGCAGCTCCGCGGCGGGGGCCAGCGAGCAGTTCTTC. It translates to CASSSAAGASEQFF.

This clonotype was picked up many times. The gene calls are TRBV12-3 or TRBV12-4 and TRBJ2-1, with D perhaps TRBD1 (5 bases). The CDR3 has 12 amino acids. Trimming took off 6 bases at V and 7 bases at J, with 10 bases between the two ends. Here the CDR3 DNA reads TGTGCCAGCAGCTATCAGGGAAATGAGCAGTTCTTC. It translates to CASSYQGNEQFF.

This clonotype appeared many times. The genes are TRBV20-1 and TRBJ2-7; D is undetermined. V dropped 0 bases and J dropped 5 bases, with 11 bases sitting between them. The CDR3 extends over 13 amino acids. Germline V lookup: CDR1 DFQATT, CDR2 SNEGSKA (reference sequence). DNA of the CDR3: TGCAGTGCTAGAGATAACCGAATCGACGAGCAGTACTTC. Translated, it gives CSARDNRIDEQYF.

Concerning this clonotype itself: Just one base apart from a much larger clone, this may be a read error. The DNA for the CDR3 is TGTGCCAGCAGCGTAGCGGTAGGAGTGGGTGGAAGTGAGCAGTTCTTC. Amino acids: CASSVAVGVGGSEQFF. The V gene is TRBV6-2 or TRBV6-3, the J gene TRBJ2-1, with D tentatively TRBD2 (6 bases). CDR3 length: 16 amino acids. Between the trimmed V and J ends, which lost 6 bases and 9 bases, there was a span of 24 bases. Per the germline V gene, CDR1 is MNHEY and CDR2 is SVGEGT.

The chain has TRBV7-2 and TRBJ2-7; D not resolved. Germline V lookup: CDR1 SGHTA, CDR2 FQGNSA. With 5 bases removed from V and 0 bases from J, the gap between germline ends came to 11 bases. CDR3 length: 14 amino acids. The CDR3 loop reads CASSHFGPSYEQYF. In DNA form, the CDR3 reads TGTGCCAGCAGCCACTTCGGGCCCTCCTACGAGCAGTACTTC.

This clonotype was seen a few times. This sequence joins TRBV20-1 and TRBJ2-7; TRBD1 matches at 8 bases. Losses at the gene ends were 6 bases for V and 3 bases for J; bases not matched to a gene: 7. The CDR3 is 13 residues long. Germline lookup yields CDR1 DFQATT and CDR2 SNEGSKA (reference sequence). The CDR3 DNA reads as TGCAGTGCCCCGACAGGGGTTCGCTACGAGCAGTACTTC. It is translated as CSAPTGVRYEQYF.

At least ten counts were recorded for this clonotype. The chain couples TRBV27 to TRBJ2-1, with 10 nucleotides matching TRBD2. The CDR3 is made up of 16 amino acids. Germline-derived CDR1 and CDR2 are MNHEY and SMNVEV (reference sequence). The V segment lost 8 bases and the J segment 5 bases; nucleotides outside the gene matches: 12. The CDR3 here is CASGELGLATNNEQFF. The CDR3 nucleotides read TGTGCCAGCGGAGAATTGGGACTAGCGACAAACAATGAGCAGTTCTTC.

This clonotype was observed at least ten times. The chain joins TRBV13 to TRBJ1-2; 7 bases are a match to TRBD1. CDR1 PRHDT and CDR2 FYEKMQ come from the germline V gene (reference sequence). CDR3 length: 15 residues. Trimming cost V 6 bases and J 1 base; bases outside gene matches: 8. For the CDR3, the DNA is TGTGCCAGCAGTAAGAATACAGGGGTTAACTATGGCTACACCTTC. Encoded protein: CASSKNTGVNYGYTF.

This chain connects TRBV9 to TRBJ2-3; 7 bases map to TRBD2. This CDR3 contains 16 residues. The J segment lost 0 bases and the V segment lost 4 bases, leaving 8 bases of the junction unmatched. Per the germline V gene, CDR1 is SGDLS and CDR2 is YYNGEE. For the CDR3, the DNA is TGTGCCAGCAGCCCGGGGAGGGCAACGAGCACAGATACGCAGTATTTT. Encoded protein: CASSPGRATSTDTQYF.

This clonotype was observed many times. The J gene is TRBJ1-5, the V gene TRBV3-1; D is uncertain. Germline V gene lookup returns CDR1 LGHDT and CDR2 YNNKEL (reference sequence). Deletions cut 1 base from V and 4 bases from J, with 5 bases between. This CDR3 is 13 amino acids long. The CDR3 reads CASSQGINQPQHF. The CDR3, as DNA: TGTGCCAGCAGCCAAGGAATAAATCAGCCCCAGCATTTT.

The chain has TRBV12-3 or TRBV12-4 and TRBJ1-1; unclear D gene. This CDR3 region has 11 residues. Trimming stripped 6 bases from V and 9 bases from J, with 11 bases between. CDR3 sequence reads: CASRATGKAFF. Here the CDR3 DNA reads TGTGCCAGCAGGGCGACCGGCAAAGCTTTCTTT.

This clonotype was counted between two and nine times. The gene calls are TRBV6-1 and TRBJ2-7, with D perhaps matching TRBD2 (6 bases). This CDR3 is 17 amino acids long. V lost 5 bases, J lost 2 bases, and 22 bases lay in between. The V gene's germline CDR1 is MNHNS and CDR2 SASEGT. The CDR3 loop reads CASSLGGPSQLTYEQYF. CDR3 nucleotide sequence: TGTGCCAGCAGTTTGGGGGGACCGAGTCAGTTAACCTACGAGCAGTACTTC.

The table lists this clonotype with a few counts. The V gene is TRBV7-3, the J gene TRBJ2-1; D is unresolved. Germline values: CDR1 SGHTA, CDR2 FQGTGA. CDR3 length: 14 amino acids. Trimming left V 4 bases short and J 10 bases short, with 17 bases between. The CDR3 sequence is CASSSSGLREEQFF. In DNA, the CDR3 is TGTGCCAGCAGCTCCTCAGGTCTCCGAGAGGAGCAGTTCTTC. Using reference TRBV7-3 and TRBJ2-1 for the parts outside the CDR3, the full variable domain is GAGVSQTPSNKVTEKGKYVELRCDPISGHTALYWYRQSLGQGPEFLIYFQGTGAADDSGLPNDRFFAVRPEGSVSTLKIQRTERGDSAVYLCASSSSGLREEQFFGPGTRLTVL.

The chain recombines TRBV19 with TRBJ1-3, with 7 positions matching TRBD1. Germline CDR1 reads LNHDA; CDR2 reads SQIVND (reference sequence). V dropped 6 bases and J dropped 4; count of bases not matched to a gene: 9. The CDR3 consists of 15 residues. CDR3 sequence: CASSTSGTAGNTIYF. As DNA, the CDR3 is TGTGCCAGTAGCACCTCGGGGACAGCGGGAAACACCATATATTTT.

There are many counts of this clonotype. The J gene is TRBJ2-3, the V gene TRBV4-2, with 12 bases lining up with TRBD2. Germline CDR1 reads LGHNA; CDR2 reads YNFKEQ. Losses at the gene ends were 4 bases for V and 1 base for J; bases not matched to a gene: 12. This CDR3 is built from 19 residues. CDR3 in DNA: TGTGCCAGCAGCCCACAAACGGGACTAGCGGGCTCGGGCACAGATACGCAGTATTTT. This sequence encodes CASSPQTGLAGSGTDTQYF.

This clonotype was observed at least ten times. This chain joins TRBV3-1 and TRBJ1-3, with D unclear. Deletions cut 2 bases from V and 4 bases from J, with 12 bases between. Germline V gene data show CDR1 as LGHDT and CDR2 as YNNKEL (reference sequence). The CDR3 has 15 amino acids. The CDR3 bases are TGTGCCAGCAGCCAAAGTCGGACGCGGGGAAACACCATATATTTT. Protein product: CASSQSRTRGNTIYF.